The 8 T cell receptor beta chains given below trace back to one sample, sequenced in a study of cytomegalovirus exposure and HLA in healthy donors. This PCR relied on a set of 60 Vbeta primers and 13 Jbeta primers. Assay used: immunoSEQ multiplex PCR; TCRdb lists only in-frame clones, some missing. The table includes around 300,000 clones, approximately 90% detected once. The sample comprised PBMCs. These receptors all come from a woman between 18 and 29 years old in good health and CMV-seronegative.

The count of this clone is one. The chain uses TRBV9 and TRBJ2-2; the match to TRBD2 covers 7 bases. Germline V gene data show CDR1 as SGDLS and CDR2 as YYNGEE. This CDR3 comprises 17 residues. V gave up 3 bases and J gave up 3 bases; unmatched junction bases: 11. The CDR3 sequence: CASSGPRTRGYTGELFF. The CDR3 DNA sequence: TGTGCCAGCAGCGGACCAAGGACTAGGGGTTACACCGGGGAGCTGTTTTTT.

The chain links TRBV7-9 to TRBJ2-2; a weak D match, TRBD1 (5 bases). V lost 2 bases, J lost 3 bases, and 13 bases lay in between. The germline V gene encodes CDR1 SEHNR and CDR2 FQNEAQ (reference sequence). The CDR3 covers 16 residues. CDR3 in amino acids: CASSLIPGYDTGELFF. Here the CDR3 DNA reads TGTGCCAGCAGCTTAATTCCAGGGTATGACACCGGGGAGCTGTTTTTT.

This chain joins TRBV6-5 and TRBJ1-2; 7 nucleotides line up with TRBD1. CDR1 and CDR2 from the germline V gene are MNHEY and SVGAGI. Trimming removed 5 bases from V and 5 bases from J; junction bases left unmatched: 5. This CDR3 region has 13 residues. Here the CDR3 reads CASSEDREYGYTF. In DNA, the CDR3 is TGTGCCAGCAGTGAAGACAGGGAATATGGCTACACCTTC.

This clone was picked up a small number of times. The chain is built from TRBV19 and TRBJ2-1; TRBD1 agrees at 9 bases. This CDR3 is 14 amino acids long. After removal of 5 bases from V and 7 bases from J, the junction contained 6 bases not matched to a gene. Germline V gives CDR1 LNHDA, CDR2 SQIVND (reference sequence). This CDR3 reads CASSQDRGYNEQFF. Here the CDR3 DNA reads TGTGCCAGTAGTCAGGACAGGGGTTATAATGAGCAGTTCTTC.

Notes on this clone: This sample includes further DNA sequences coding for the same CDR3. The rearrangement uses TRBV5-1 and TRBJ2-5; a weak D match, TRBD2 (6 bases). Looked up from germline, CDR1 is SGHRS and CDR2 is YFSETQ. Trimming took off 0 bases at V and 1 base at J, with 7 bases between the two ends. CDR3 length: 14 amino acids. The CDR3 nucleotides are TGCGCCAGCAGCTTGGGGAGGGGCCAAGAGACCCAGTACTTC. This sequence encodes CASSLGRGQETQYF.

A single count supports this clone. As DNA, the CDR3 is TGTGCCAGCAGCTCTGGGACAGTCAGTCAGCCCCAGCATTTT. This sequence encodes CASSSGTVSQPQHF. The genes are TRBV5-6 and TRBJ1-5; TRBD1 matches 7 bases. The CDR3 length is 14 residues. Germline-derived CDR1 and CDR2 are SGHDT and YYEEEE. The V gene end was trimmed by 3 bases and the J gene end by 6 bases; junction bases not matched to a gene: 6.

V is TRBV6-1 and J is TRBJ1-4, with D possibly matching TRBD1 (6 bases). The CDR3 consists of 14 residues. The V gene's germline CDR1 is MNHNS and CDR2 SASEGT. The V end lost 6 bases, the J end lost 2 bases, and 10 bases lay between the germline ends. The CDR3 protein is CASSRTATNEKLFF. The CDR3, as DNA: TGTGCCAGCAGCCGGACAGCTACTAATGAAAAACTGTTTTTT.

CDR3 sequence: CASSNRPLTPEAFF. The CDR3 region has the DNA TGTGCCAGCAGTAACAGGCCCTTAACCCCTGAAGCTTTCTTT. The chain has TRBV6-1 and TRBJ1-1; TRBD1 is a possible D gene (5 bases). From germline, CDR1 is MNHNS and CDR2 SASEGT. The CDR3 has 14 residues. V lost 5 bases to trimming and J lost 6 bases, with 16 bases between them.